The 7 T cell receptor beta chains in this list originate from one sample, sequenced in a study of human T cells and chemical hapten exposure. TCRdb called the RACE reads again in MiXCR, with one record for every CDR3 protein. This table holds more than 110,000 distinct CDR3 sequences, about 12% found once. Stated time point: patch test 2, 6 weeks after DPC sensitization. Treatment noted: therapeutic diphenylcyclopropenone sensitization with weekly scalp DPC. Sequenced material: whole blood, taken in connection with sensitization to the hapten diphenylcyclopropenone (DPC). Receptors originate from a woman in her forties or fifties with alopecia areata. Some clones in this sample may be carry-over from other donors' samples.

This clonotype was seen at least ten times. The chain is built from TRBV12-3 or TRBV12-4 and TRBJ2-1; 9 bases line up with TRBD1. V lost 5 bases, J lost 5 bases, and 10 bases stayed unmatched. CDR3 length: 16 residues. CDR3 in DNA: TGTGCCAGCAGTCCCTCCGGGACAGGGTTCGACAATGAGCAGTTCTTC. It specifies CASSPSGTGFDNEQFF.

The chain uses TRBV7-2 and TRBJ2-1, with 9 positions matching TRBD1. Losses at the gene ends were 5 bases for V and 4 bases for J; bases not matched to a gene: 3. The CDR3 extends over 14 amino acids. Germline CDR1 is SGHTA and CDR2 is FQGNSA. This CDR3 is CASSSGQGYNEQFF. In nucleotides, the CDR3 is TGTGCCAGCAGCAGTGGACAGGGGTACAATGAGCAGTTCTTC.

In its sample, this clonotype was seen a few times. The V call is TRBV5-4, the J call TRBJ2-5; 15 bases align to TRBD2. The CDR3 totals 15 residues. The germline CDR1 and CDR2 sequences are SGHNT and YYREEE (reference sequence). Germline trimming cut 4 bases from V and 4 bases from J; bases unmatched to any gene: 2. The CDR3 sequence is CASSRGLAGGETQYF. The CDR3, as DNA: TGTGCCAGCAGCCGGGGACTAGCGGGAGGAGAGACCCAGTACTTC.

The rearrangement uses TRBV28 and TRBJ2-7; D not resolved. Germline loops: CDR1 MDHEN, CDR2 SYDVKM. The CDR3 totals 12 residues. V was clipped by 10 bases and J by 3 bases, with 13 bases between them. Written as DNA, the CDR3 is TGTGCCACCCTCGAGCGAGGCTACGAGCAGTACTTC. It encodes CATLERGYEQYF. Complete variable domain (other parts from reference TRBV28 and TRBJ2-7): DVKVTQSSRYLVKRTGEKVFLECVQDMDHENMFWYRQDPGLGLRLIYFSYDVKMKEKGDIPEGYSVSREKKERFSLILESASTNQTSMYLCATLERGYEQYFGPGTRLTVT.

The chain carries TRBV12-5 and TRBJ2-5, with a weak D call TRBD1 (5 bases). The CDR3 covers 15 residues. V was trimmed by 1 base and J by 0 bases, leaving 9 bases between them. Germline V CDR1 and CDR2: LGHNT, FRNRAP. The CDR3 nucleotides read TGTGCTAGTGGTTTGGGCTCGACAGACCAAGAGACCCAGTACTTC. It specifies CASGLGSTDQETQYF.

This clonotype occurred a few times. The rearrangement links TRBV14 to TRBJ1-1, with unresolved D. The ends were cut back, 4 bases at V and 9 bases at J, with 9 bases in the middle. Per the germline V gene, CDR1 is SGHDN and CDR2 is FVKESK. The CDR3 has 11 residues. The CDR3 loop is CASSPTEKAFF. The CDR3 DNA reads TGTGCCAGCAGCCCCACAGAAAAAGCTTTCTTT. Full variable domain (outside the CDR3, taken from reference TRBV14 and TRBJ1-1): EAGVTQFPSHSVIEKGQTVTLRCDPISGHDNLYWYRRVMGKEIKFLLHFVKESKQDESGMPNNRFLAERTGGTYSTLKVQPAELEDSGVYFCASSPTEKAFFGQGTRLTVV.

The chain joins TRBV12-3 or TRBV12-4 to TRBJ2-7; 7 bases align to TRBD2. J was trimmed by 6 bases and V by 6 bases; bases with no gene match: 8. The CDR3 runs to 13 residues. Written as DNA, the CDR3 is TGTGCCAGCAGCTCTTACCCGGGAGGCGAGCAGTACTTC. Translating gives CASSSYPGGEQYF.